Listed below are T cell receptor beta chains from one sample, sequenced in a study of T cells expressing NK-cell markers. TCRdb processed the 5' RACE reads again and assigns one entry to each CDR3 protein, with no DNA. The table lists 400,000 to 500,000 distinct CDR3 sequences. The sequenced material came from blood T cells: a sorted CD56 or NKG2C T cell subset, CD4+ or CD8+ T cells, or bulk PBMC T cells (not recorded which). Every receptor here comes from a woman between 18 and 75 years old in good health. Both conserved end residues are part of each CDR3.

TRBJ1-3	TRBV5-1	15	CASSPGQGSGNTIYF
TRBJ1-5	TRBV20-1	14	CSARAWQPDQPQHF
TRBJ2-5	TRBV9	15	CASSVALRTEETQYF
TRBJ2-3	TRBV11-3	13	CASRDRGADTQYF
TRBJ2-3	TRBV5-1	17	CASSTGLAGTLTDTQYF
TRBJ2-5	TRBV29-1	12	CSGKTGAETQYF
TRBJ1-5	TRBV4-1	16	CASSQDYGYSNQPQHF
TRBJ2-3	TRBV5-1	18	CASSEDAGTSGRRDTQYF
TRBJ2-1	TRBV19	16	CASSALAAGGLWEQFF
TRBJ2-1	TRBV29-1	13	CSVEPGGYNEQFF
TRBJ2-6	TRBV7-3	17	CASSPLGRASGANVLTF
TRBJ2-2	TRBV12-3/TRBV12-4	15	CASRRLRDVPGELFF
TRBJ1-5	TRBV20-1	14	CSASANRGPEPQHF
TRBJ1-2	TRBV29-1	15	CSVESPTGAFYGYTF
TRBJ2-3	TRBV20-1	14	CSAPTFNGTDTQYF
TRBJ2-3	TRBV7-2	15	CASSLRLRAQDTQYF
TRBJ1-4	TRBV7-9	15	CASSMGQVFNEKLFF
TRBJ2-3	TRBV7-2	16	CASSLTLAASTDTQYF
TRBJ1-2	TRBV4-2	16	CASSQVVGSQNYGYTF
TRBJ2-3	TRBV7-8	16	CASSLALAGRTDTQYF
TRBJ2-7	TRBV28	13	CASSNRGRDEQYF
TRBJ1-2	TRBV20-1	12	CSPKGELWGYTF
TRBJ1-4	TRBV28	14	CASSPPKPAEKLFF
TRBJ1-4	TRBV5-4	15	CASSLKTAWGEKLFF
TRBJ1-5	TRBV28	13	CASSEDGYQPQHF
TRBJ2-2	TRBV7-2	15	CASSLVVRNTGELFF
TRBJ1-2	TRBV2	14	CASSEPRISPGYTF
TRBJ2-1	TRBV7-6	16	CASSSWTGPSYNEQFF
TRBJ1-1	TRBV6-5	11	CASAVQGASFF
TRBJ2-1	TRBV10-3	16	CAISESGGAVYNEQFF
TRBJ2-6	TRBV7-8	16	CASSFPETSGANVLTF
TRBJ2-3	TRBV18	14	CASSPVGGADTQYF
TRBJ1-3	TRBV9	13	CASSPGTASSIYF
TRBJ1-2	TRBV9	11	CASSVNGGYTF
TRBJ2-3	TRBV10-3	13	CATPVPSTDTQYF
TRBJ2-2	TRBV6-2/TRBV6-3	20	CASSYGLTSSGRVDTGELFF
TRBJ2-3	TRBV5-1	17	CASSQGTSGTFTDTQYF
TRBJ2-1	TRBV27	16	CASSGTGLASYNEQFF
TRBJ2-3	TRBV28	15	CASSTGTSGTDTQYF
TRBJ1-1	TRBV30	16	CAWSVGYGRVDTEAFF
TRBJ2-1	TRBV19	16	CASRSSGTSGNYEQFF
TRBJ2-2	TRBV30	12	CAWNRDTGELFF
TRBJ2-1	TRBV6-4	13	CASSLLAGGEQFF
TRBJ2-5	TRBV29-1	12	CSVDKGGETQYF
TRBJ2-3	TRBV29-1	15	CSVEDPRFVTDTQYF
TRBJ1-2	TRBV2	14	CASRGAMTNGGYTF
TRBJ2-5	TRBV6-5	16	CASSYWASGATETQYF
TRBJ1-5	TRBV4-1	15	CASSQNMQGYQPQHF
TRBJ2-3	TRBV11-3	13	CASSVGATDTQYF